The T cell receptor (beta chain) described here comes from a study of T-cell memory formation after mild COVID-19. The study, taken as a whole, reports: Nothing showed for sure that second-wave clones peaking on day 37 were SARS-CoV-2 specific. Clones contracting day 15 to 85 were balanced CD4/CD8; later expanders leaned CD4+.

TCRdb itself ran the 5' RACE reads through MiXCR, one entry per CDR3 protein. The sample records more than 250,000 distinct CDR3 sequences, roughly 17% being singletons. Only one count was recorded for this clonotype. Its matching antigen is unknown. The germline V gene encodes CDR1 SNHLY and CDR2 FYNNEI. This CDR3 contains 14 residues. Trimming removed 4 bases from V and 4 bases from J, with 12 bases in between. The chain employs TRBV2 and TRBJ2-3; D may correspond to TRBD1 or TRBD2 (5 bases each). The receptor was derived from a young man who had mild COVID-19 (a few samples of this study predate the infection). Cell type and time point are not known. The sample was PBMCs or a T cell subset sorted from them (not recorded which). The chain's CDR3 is CASSGKGDADTQYF. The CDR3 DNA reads TGTGCCAGCAGTGGCAAAGGGGACGCAGATACGCAGTATTTT.